Here is one T cell receptor (beta chain) with its context. The antigen is unknown. Analysis of PBMCs was direct, with no culture step. These data come from a study of neoadjuvant anti-PD-1 for oral cavity cancer. The wider study: Patients without progression got a fourth dose around day 43. Broader study findings: Post-nivolumab, blood T cell clonality was significantly elevated in non-responders.

Some clones are missing from TCRdb's copy, which holds only in-frame ones; the method was immunoSEQ multiplex PCR. The table includes 72,000 or so clones, over 70% detected once. Germline assignment: CDR1 LNHDA and CDR2 SQIVND (reference sequence). After removal of 11 bases from V and 4 bases from J, the junction contained 11 bases not matched to a gene. CDR3 length: 13 amino acids. V gene TRBV19 combines with J gene TRBJ2-7; the match to TRBD1 covers 7 bases. The clonotype was recovered from a person aged 35-79 years with oral cavity squamous cell carcinoma. The starting material was PBMCs, obtained before nivolumab (anti-PD-1) treatment. The CDR3 sequence: CASSEGAEYEQYF. In DNA, the CDR3 is TGTGCCTCCTCCGAGGGGGCGGAGTACGAGCAGTACTTC. The variable domain in full, with the rest retrieved from reference TRBV19 and TRBJ2-7, is DGGITQSPKYLFRKEGQNVTLSCEQNLNHDAMYWYRQDPGQGLRLIYYSQIVNDFQKGDIAEGYSVSREKKESFPLTVTSAQKNPTAFYLCASSEGAEYEQYFGPGTRLTVT.